This T cell receptor beta chain was sequenced in a study of graft-versus-host responses after intestinal transplantation. Study-wide background: Recipients obtained multivisceral, liver-intestinal, or isolated intestinal transplants.

This clone is classed as medium-sized (0.01 to 0.1%). The antigen is unknown. Broader study findings: Among recipient marrow samples, GvH clones were found; some appeared first in ileum or blood.

Trimming cost V 5 bases and J 4 bases; bases outside gene matches: 16. Germline V gives CDR1 MDHEN, CDR2 SYDVKM. The CDR3 runs 18 residues. Graft material was processed, releasing intraepithelial and lamina propria lymphocytes. The data were produced by immunoSEQ multiplex PCR, yet TCRdb's version contains in-frame clones alone and is incomplete. The table includes roughly 36,000 clones, around 87% detected once. The chain employs TRBV28 and TRBJ1-2, with 10 bases matching TRBD1. This clonotype was obtained from a human patient who received an intestinal transplant, so some T cells may come from the graft donor. Sample: ileum tissue, taken 200 to 210 days after intestinal transplant. This chain's CDR3 is CASSDRGQGRFSGYGYTF. The CDR3 nucleotides read TGTGCCAGCAGTGACCGGGGACAGGGGAGGTTTAGCGGCTATGGCTACACCTTC.